These 18 T cell receptor beta chains originate from one sample sequenced in a study of cytomegalovirus exposure and HLA in healthy donors (dated by TCRdb to 2016 to 2017). The library was generated by the immunoSEQ multiplex PCR assay. A mixture of 60 forward primers for TCR Vbeta segments and 13 reverse primers for TCR Jbeta segments was used in the multiplex PCR. This is the immuneACCESS table as TCRdb keeps it, with only in-frame sequences that have V and J called. A part of the clones is gone; compared with another copy, unresolved V genes explain less than half, and the rest is unexplained. Recorded for this sample are over 150,000 clones; roughly three quarters of them occurred a single time. The ten largest make up roughly 10% of the sample. The sequencing input was PBMCs. These receptors were collected from a man between 18 and 35 years old in good health and CMV-seropositive.

The chain links TRBV5-6 to TRBJ2-3, with D hard to call. Trimming took off 0 bases at V and 4 bases at J, with 6 bases between the two ends. The CDR3 covers 13 residues. CDR1 and CDR2 from the germline V gene are SGHDT and YYEEEE. The CDR3 DNA is TGTGCCAGCAGCTTGGTGTCGGCAGATACGCAGTATTTT. Protein product: CASSLVSADTQYF. The whole variable domain, remainder taken from reference TRBV5-6 and TRBJ2-3, is DAGVTQSPTHLIKTRGQQVTLRCSPKSGHDTVSWYQQALGQGPQFIFQYYEEEERQRGNFPDRFSGHQFPNYSSELNVNALLLGDSALYLCASSLVSADTQYFGPGTRLTVL.

The DNA for the CDR3 is TGTGCCAGTAGTAGGGAGTCGTCTGCCTTGAATCAGCCCCAGCATTTT. Translation gives CASSRESSALNQPQHF. The chain has TRBV19 and TRBJ1-5, with unresolved D. This CDR3 has 16 residues. Germline lookup yields CDR1 LNHDA and CDR2 SQIVND (reference sequence). The V gene lost 4 bases and the J gene lost 4 bases, with 17 bases spanning the gap. Full variable domain (outside the CDR3, taken from reference TRBV19 and TRBJ1-5): DGGITQSPKYLFRKEGQNVTLSCEQNLNHDAMYWYRQDPGQGLRLIYYSQIVNDFQKGDIAEGYSVSREKKESFPLTVTSAQKNPTAFYLCASSRESSALNQPQHFGDGTRLSIL.

The chain recombines TRBV18 with TRBJ2-2; D is perhaps TRBD2 (5 bases). This CDR3 is built from 14 residues. Deletions cut 5 bases from V and 2 bases from J, with 9 bases between. Per germline, CDR1 KGHSH and CDR2 LQKENI. The CDR3 nucleotides are TGTGCCAGCTCATCGACGGGAAACACCGGGGAGCTGTTTTTT. Protein sequence: CASSSTGNTGELFF.

The chain carries TRBV7-9 and TRBJ1-1; perhaps TRBD1 as D (5 bases). Germline loops: CDR1 SEHNR, CDR2 FQNEAQ (reference sequence). The ends were cut back, 5 bases at V and 1 base at J, with 17 bases in the middle. There are 16 residues in the CDR3. This CDR3 reads CASSQISREENTEAFF. The CDR3 region has the DNA TGTGCCAGCAGCCAAATATCCAGGGAGGAGAACACTGAAGCTTTCTTT.

The gene calls are TRBV9 and TRBJ1-4; D unclear. Trimming took 0 bases from V and 5 from J, leaving 14 bases between them. This CDR3 comprises 16 residues. From germline, CDR1 is SGDLS and CDR2 YYNGEE. The DNA for the CDR3 is TGTGCCAGCAGCGTAGCTTCTGGGCGGGAGAATGAAAAACTGTTTTTT. Translating gives CASSVASGRENEKLFF.

The chain is built from TRBV29-1 and TRBJ2-7; D not certain. The CDR3 runs 12 residues. V gave up 4 bases and J gave up 1 base, with 8 bases separating them. CDR1 and CDR2 from the germline V gene are SQVTM and ANQGSEA. CDR3 region: CSVAAGSYEQYF. CDR3 DNA sequence: TGCAGCGTTGCGGCAGGATCCTACGAGCAGTACTTC.

This chain joins TRBV19 and TRBJ1-1; D is ambiguous. The ends were cut back, 0 bases at V and 2 bases at J, with 7 bases in the middle. CDR3 length equals 14 residues. Germline V gene data show CDR1 as LNHDA and CDR2 as SQIVND (reference sequence). CDR3 nucleotides: TGTGCCAGTAGTATAGAACCGCGAAACACTGAAGCTTTCTTT. It encodes CASSIEPRNTEAFF.

The gene calls are TRBV5-6 and TRBJ1-5; possible D gene TRBD1, 5 bases. Germline V gene sequence: CDR1 SGHDT, CDR2 YYEEEE. V was shortened by 3 bases and J by 7 bases, with 11 bases between the two germline ends. CDR3 length: 13 residues. In nucleotides, the CDR3 is TGTGCCAGCAGCTGGGGACGGGAGCAGCCCCAGCATTTT. Encoded protein: CASSWGREQPQHF.

This clone has just a few counts. This chain uses TRBV5-6 with TRBJ1-2; D remains ambiguous. This CDR3 region has 14 residues. In germline, CDR1 is SGHDT, CDR2 YYEEEE. Trimming left V 4 bases short and J 2 bases short, with 12 bases between. The CDR3 nucleotides read TGTGCCAGCAGCACGGGTCTACGCAACTATGGCTACACCTTC. This sequence encodes CASSTGLRNYGYTF.

This chain's CDR3 is CASSVRGQGNQPQHF. CDR3 DNA: TGTGCCAGCAGTGTTCGGGGACAGGGCAATCAGCCCCAGCATTTT. V and J are TRBV6-1 and TRBJ1-5, with 8 bases matching TRBD1. The length of the CDR3 is 15 residues. Trimming took 4 bases from V and 2 from J; bases not matched to a gene: 4. Germline V gene data show CDR1 as MNHNS and CDR2 as SASEGT.

V and J are TRBV7-7 and TRBJ2-1, with 9 bases aligning to TRBD2. There are 18 residues in the CDR3. With V trimmed by 5 bases and J by 4 bases, 15 bases remained unmatched. Germline V gene sequence: CDR1 SSHAT, CDR2 FNYEAQ (reference sequence). CDR3 sequence: CASSPDHYSGGIYNEQFF. Written as DNA, the CDR3 is TGTGCCAGCAGCCCCGATCATTACAGCGGGGGGATTTACAATGAGCAGTTCTTC.

The V call is TRBV2, the J call TRBJ1-2, with 7 bases matching TRBD1. This CDR3 spans 11 amino acids. CDR1 and CDR2 (germline): SNHLY, FYNNEI. Trimming cost V 5 bases and J 8 bases; bases outside gene matches: 2. The CDR3 loop is CASSTGVGYTF. CDR3 nucleotides: TGTGCCAGCAGTACAGGGGTCGGCTACACCTTC.

The rearrangement uses TRBV30 and TRBJ1-6, with D possibly matching TRBD1 (6 bases). This CDR3 spans 12 amino acids. Germline CDR1 GTSNPN, CDR2 SVGIG (reference sequence). V lost 0 bases to trimming and J lost 14 bases, with 11 bases between them. The CDR3 DNA is TGTGCCTGGAGTGTTGGGGGCCTTTCCCTCCACTTT. Protein sequence: CAWSVGGLSLHF.

The sample holds one count of this clone. The rearrangement uses TRBV2 and TRBJ2-5, with D perhaps matching TRBD2 (5 bases). V lost 6 bases and J 5 bases, leaving 16 bases between the germline ends. CDR3 length: 14 amino acids. Germline CDR1 reads SNHLY; CDR2 reads FYNNEI. CDR3 amino acids: CASRVTEPGETQYF. CDR3 DNA: TGTGCCAGCAGGGTTACAGAGCCGGGGGAGACCCAGTACTTC.

This clone occurred a few times. The chain recombines TRBV5-4 with TRBJ2-7, with D tentatively TRBD1 (5 bases). V was clipped by 3 bases and J by 1 base, with 14 bases between them. Germline values: CDR1 SGHNT, CDR2 YYREEE (reference sequence). The CDR3 runs to 15 residues. CDR3 sequence: CASSSEGVLSYEQYF. CDR3 nucleotides: TGTGCCAGCAGCTCTGAAGGGGTCCTATCCTACGAGCAGTACTTC.

The chain uses TRBV5-1 and TRBJ2-1, with 8 bases fitting TRBD2. Germline assignment: CDR1 SGHRS and CDR2 YFSETQ. This CDR3 comprises 15 residues. J was trimmed by 3 bases and V by 2 bases; bases with no gene match: 4. As DNA, the CDR3 is TGCGCCAGCAGCTTCTCCGGGGGGGACTACAATGAGCAGTTCTTC. Protein: CASSFSGGDYNEQFF.

This chain connects TRBV6-6 to TRBJ2-5; no definite D call. The CDR3 runs 15 residues. Trimming removed 1 base at V and 5 bases at J, with 14 bases between. Germline-derived CDR1 and CDR2 are MNHNY and SVGAGI (reference sequence). The CDR3 spells CASSYFLRHGETQYF. DNA for the CDR3: TGTGCCAGCAGTTACTTTCTTAGGCACGGGGAGACCCAGTACTTC.

For the CDR3, the DNA is TGTGCCACCAGCAGAGGGGGAACAGGGGGCGCCGGCAATCAGCCCCAGCATTTT. Translated: CATSRGGTGGAGNQPQHF. The rearrangement joins TRBV15 to TRBJ1-5, with TRBD1 matching 9 bases. V shed 1 base, J shed 2 bases, and the junction held 9 bases outside the gene matches. In germline, CDR1 is LNHNV, CDR2 YYDKDF (reference sequence). This CDR3 contains 18 residues.